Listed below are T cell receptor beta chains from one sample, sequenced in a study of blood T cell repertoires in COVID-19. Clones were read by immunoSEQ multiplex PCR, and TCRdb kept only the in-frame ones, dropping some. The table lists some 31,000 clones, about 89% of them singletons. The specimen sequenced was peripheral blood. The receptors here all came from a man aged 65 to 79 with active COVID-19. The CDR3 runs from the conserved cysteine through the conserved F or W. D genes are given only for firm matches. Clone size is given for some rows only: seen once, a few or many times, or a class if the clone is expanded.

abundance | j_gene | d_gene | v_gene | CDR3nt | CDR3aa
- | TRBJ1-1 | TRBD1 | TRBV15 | TGTGCCACCAGCAGTGGGAGAGGGACAGCCAACACTGAAGCTTTCTTT | CATSSGRGTANTEAFF
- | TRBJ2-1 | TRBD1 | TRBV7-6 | TGTGCCAGCAGCTCGTCCAACCACAGGGGCAATGAGCAGTTCTTC | CASSSSNHRGNEQFF
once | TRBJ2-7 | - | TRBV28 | TGTGCCAGCACTTCAGGGGACCTCTACGAGCAGTACTTC | CASTSGDLYEQYF
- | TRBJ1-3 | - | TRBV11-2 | TGTGCCAGCAGCTCTGATTACAGAAACACCATATATTTT | CASSSDYRNTIYF
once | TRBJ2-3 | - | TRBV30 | TGTGCCTGGAGTGTGCGTCTTAGTGGGAGAGTCTCAGATACGCAGTATTTT | CAWSVRLSGRVSDTQYF
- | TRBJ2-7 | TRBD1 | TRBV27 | TGTGCCAGCAGCCGGGACAGCTACTACGAGCAGTACTTC | CASSRDSYYEQYF
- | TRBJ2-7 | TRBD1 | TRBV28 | TGTGCCAGCAGTCCACCCGGGACAGCCTACGAGCAGTACTTC | CASSPPGTAYEQYF
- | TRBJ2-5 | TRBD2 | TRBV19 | TGTGCCAGTAGTTTAGCGGGAGGCGTGCAAGAGACCCAGTACTTC | CASSLAGGVQETQYF
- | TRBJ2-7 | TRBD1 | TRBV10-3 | TGTGCCATCAGTGAGGACAGGGCCCTCTACGAGCAGTACTTC | CAISEDRALYEQYF
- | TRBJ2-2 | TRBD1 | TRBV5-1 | TGCGCCAGCAGCTTGACTGGTGTCAGGGGGCTTAGCGGGGAGCTGTTTTTT | CASSLTGVRGLSGELFF
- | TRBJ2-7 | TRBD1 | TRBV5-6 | TGTGCCAGCAGCGGGCGGACAGGGGGCTACGAGCAGTACTTC | CASSGRTGGYEQYF
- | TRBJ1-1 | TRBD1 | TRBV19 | TGTGCCAGTGCAGGGGGACAGGGATTTACTGAAGCTTTCTTT | CASAGGQGFTEAFF
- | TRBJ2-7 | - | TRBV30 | TGTGCCTGGAGGACCCTCGGGCGGGCCTACGAGCAGTACTTC | CAWRTLGRAYEQYF
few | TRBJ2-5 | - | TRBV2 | TGTGCCAGCAGTGGGAGAACAGGGTCTGAGACCCAGTACTTC | CASSGRTGSETQYF
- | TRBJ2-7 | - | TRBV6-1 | TGTGCCAGCAGTGAACGTGGGAGATCGTACGAGCAGTACTTC | CASSERGRSYEQYF
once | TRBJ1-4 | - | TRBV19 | TGTGCCAGTAGTTTGGGCCTCGGCCTTGAAAAACTGTTTTTT | CASSLGLGLEKLFF
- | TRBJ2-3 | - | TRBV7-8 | TGTGCCAGCAGCTTACAGGGAAGGAGCTTCTTGGCCACAGATACGCAGTATTTT | CASSLQGRSFLATDTQYF
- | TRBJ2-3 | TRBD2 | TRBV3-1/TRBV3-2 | TGTGCCAGCAGCCAAGATGGGACTAGCGGGACTCCAGATACGCAGTATTTT | CASSQDGTSGTPDTQYF
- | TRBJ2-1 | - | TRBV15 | TGTGCCACCAGCAGAGGGCAGGTTTACAATGAGCAGTTCTTC | CATSRGQVYNEQFF
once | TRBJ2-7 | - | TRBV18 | TGTGCCAGCTCGTCTAACACAGGGTTCTCCTACGAGCAGTACTTC | CASSSNTGFSYEQYF
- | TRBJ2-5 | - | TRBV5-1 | TGCGCCAGCAGCTTCCTAGGCCCACAAGAGACCCAGTACTTC | CASSFLGPQETQYF
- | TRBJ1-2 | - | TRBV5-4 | TGTGCCAGCAGCGCAATGACAGGTGTATCCTATGGCTACACCTTC | CASSAMTGVSYGYTF
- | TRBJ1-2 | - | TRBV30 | TGTGCCTGGAGTGTATCGAGGGAAACAGCCTATGGCTACACCTTC | CAWSVSRETAYGYTF
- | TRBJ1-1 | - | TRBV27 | TGTGCCAGCAGTTTATCGGGCAGTAGTAAAGCTTTCTTT | CASSLSGSSKAFF
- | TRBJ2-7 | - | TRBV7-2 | TGTGCCAGCGGAAGGGGTGAGCTTAGCTCCTACGAGCAGTACTTC | CASGRGELSSYEQYF
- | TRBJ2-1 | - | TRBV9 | TGTGCCAGCAGCGTAGGTAGCGGACCTTACAATGAGCAGTTCTTC | CASSVGSGPYNEQFF
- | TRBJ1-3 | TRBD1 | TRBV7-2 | TGTGCCAGCAGCGCGCGACAGGGAGCTGGAAACACCATATATTTT | CASSARQGAGNTIYF
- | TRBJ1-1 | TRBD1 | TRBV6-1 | TGTGCCAGCAGTGAGACACAGGGGAGGACTGAAGCTTTCTTT | CASSETQGRTEAFF
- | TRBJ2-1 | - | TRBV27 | TGTGCCAGCAGCCTCGAGCAGGGTTATGAGCAGTTCTTC | CASSLEQGYEQFF
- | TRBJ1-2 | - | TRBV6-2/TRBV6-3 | TGTGCCAGCAGTCGGACAGATAACTATGGCTACACCTTC | CASSRTDNYGYTF
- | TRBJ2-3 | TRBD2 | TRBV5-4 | TGTGCCAGCAGCTTGAAATTGATTGGCGGGAGGATCACAGATACGCAGTATTTT | CASSLKLIGGRITDTQYF
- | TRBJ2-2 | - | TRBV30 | TGTGCCTGGATGGAACAGGGGAACACCGGGGAGCTGTTTTTT | CAWMEQGNTGELFF
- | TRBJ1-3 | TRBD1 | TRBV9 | TGTGCCAGCAGCGGACAGGGAAACTCTGGAAACACCATATATTTT | CASSGQGNSGNTIYF